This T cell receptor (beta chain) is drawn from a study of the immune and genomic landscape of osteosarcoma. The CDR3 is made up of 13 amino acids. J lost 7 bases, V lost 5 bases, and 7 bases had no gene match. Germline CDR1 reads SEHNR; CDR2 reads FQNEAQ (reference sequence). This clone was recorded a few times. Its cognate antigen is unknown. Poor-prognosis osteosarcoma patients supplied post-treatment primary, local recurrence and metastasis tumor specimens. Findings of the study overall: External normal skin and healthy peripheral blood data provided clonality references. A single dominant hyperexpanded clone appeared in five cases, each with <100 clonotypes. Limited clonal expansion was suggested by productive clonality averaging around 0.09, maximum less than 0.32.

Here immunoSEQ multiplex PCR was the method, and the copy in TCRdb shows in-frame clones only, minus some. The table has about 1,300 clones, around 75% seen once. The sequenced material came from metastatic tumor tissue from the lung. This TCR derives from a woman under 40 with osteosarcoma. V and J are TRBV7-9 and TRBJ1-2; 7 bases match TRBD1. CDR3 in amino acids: CASSENYRGGYTF. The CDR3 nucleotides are TGTGCCAGCAGCGAAAACTACAGGGGTGGCTACACCTTC.